This T cell receptor beta chain appears in the sequencing data of a study of shared clonotypes between healthy human individuals. Turning to the study itself: The donor pool was made up of a couple of women and three men aged 18 to 49. Findings of the study overall: With several donors compared, about 5.2% of naive CD4 clonotypes were shared.

There are 16 residues in the CDR3. Germline loops: CDR1 MNHEY, CDR2 SMNVEV (reference sequence). After removal of 6 bases from V and 5 bases from J, the junction contained 7 bases not matched to a gene. Here immunoSEQ multiplex PCR was the method, and the copy in TCRdb shows in-frame clones only, minus some. The sample records about 380,000 clones, approximately 97% being singletons. In regard to this clone: What it binds is unknown.

CCR7-negative CD45RA+ TemRA cells were pooled with CD45RO+ cells for CD8 memory. The specimen was memory CD8+ T cells sorted from blood. Subset denoted: CD45RO+ cells pooled with CCR7-negative TemRA cells. The chain employs TRBV27 and TRBJ2-2; TRBD2 matches 12 bases. The receptor was isolated from a man aged 25-45 years in good health. The CDR3: CASRGSLAGGTGELFF. CDR3 DNA: TGTGCCAGCAGGGGGTCACTAGCGGGAGGAACCGGGGAGCTGTTTTTT.